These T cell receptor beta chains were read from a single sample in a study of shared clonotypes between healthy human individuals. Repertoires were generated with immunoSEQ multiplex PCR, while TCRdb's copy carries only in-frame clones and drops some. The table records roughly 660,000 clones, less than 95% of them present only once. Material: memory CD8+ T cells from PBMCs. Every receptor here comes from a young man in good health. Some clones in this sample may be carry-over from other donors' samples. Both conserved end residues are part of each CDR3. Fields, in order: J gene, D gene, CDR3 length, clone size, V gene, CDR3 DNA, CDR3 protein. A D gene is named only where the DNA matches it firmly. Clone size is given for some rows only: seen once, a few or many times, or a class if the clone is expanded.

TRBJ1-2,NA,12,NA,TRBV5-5,TGTGCCAGCAGCTGGGGGGCGTATGGCTACACCTTC,CASSWGAYGYTF
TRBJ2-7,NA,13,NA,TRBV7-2,TGTGCCAGCAGCTTAGTCCCGAACTACGAGCAGTACTTC,CASSLVPNYEQYF
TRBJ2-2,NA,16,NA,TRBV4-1,TGCGCCAGCAGCGCAAGGGCCCCCCCAGGGACCGGGGAGCTGTTTTTT,CASSARAPPGTGELFF
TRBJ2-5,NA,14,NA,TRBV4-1,TGCGCCAGCAGCCAAGTGGGCGGACAAGAGACCCAGTACTTC,CASSQVGGQETQYF
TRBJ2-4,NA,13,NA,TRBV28,TGTGCCAGCAGTCGGCTGGGGTCCGACATTCAGTACTTC,CASSRLGSDIQYF
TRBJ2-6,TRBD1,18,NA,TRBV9,TGTGCCAGCAGCGACCCCGGGACAGGGACTTCTGGGGCCAACGTCCTGACTTTC,CASSDPGTGTSGANVLTF
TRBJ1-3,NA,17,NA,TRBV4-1,TGCGCCAGCAGCCCCTCCGCTGGGACGGCACTTGGAAACACCATATATTTT,CASSPSAGTALGNTIYF
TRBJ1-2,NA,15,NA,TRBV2,TGTGCCAGCAGGTCGTCAGGGGAGAGAGGCGTAGGCTACACCTTC,CASRSSGERGVGYTF
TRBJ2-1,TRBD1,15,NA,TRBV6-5,TGTGCCAGCAGGACGGACAGGGACCCCTACAATGAGCAGTTCTTC,CASRTDRDPYNEQFF
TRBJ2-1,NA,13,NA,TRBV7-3,TGTGCCAGCAGCTTAACCGGTCGGAGTGAGCAGTTCTTC,CASSLTGRSEQFF
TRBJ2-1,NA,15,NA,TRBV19,TGTGCCAGTAGTTTCCCGGGACCGACCTACAATGAGCAGTTCTTC,CASSFPGPTYNEQFF
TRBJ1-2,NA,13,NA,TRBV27,TGTGCCAGCAGCGGACAGAACCTCTATGGCTACACCTTC,CASSGQNLYGYTF
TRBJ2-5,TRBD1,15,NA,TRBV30,TGTGCCTGGAGTGCCGGGACAGGGGGAGGAGAGACCCAGTACTTC,CAWSAGTGGGETQYF
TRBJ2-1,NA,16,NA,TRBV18,TGTGCCAGCTCACCAGAACGGCAGCAAACCTACAATGAGCAGTTCTTC,CASSPERQQTYNEQFF
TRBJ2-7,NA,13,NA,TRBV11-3,TGTGCCAGCAGCCCCGGGAGTTCGGACGAGCAGTACTTC,CASSPGSSDEQYF
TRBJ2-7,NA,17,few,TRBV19,TGTGCCAGTAGCCCCCGAGGGGGAGTGACCGGGTCCTACGAGCAGTACTTC,CASSPRGGVTGSYEQYF
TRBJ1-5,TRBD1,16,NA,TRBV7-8,TGTGCCAGCAGCTTACAATACAGGGGAGAGAATCAGCCCCAGCATTTT,CASSLQYRGENQPQHF
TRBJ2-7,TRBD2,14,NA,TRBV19,TGTGCCAGTAGTCCTCGGGAGGCCGCCTACGAGCAGTACTTC,CASSPREAAYEQYF
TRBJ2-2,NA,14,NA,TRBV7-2,TGTGCCAGCAGCCCTTCGCGCCCCACCGGGGAGCTGTTTTTT,CASSPSRPTGELFF
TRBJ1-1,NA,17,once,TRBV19,TGTGCCAGTAGTATCTGGGGTCGGGGGGAGAAGAACACTGAAGCTTTCTTT,CASSIWGRGEKNTEAFF
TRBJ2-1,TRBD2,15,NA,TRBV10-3,TGTGCCATGAGAAGAGAGACTAGCGGGCCCAATGAGCAGTTCTTC,CAMRRETSGPNEQFF
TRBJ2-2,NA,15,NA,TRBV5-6,TGTGCCAGCAGCCCAGGATTAGTCTACGCCGGGGAGCTGTTTTTT,CASSPGLVYAGELFF
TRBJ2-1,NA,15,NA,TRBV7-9,TGTGCCAGCAGATTAGTGGCTAGCCAATACAATGAGCAGTTCTTC,CASRLVASQYNEQFF
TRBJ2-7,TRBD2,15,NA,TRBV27,TGTGCCAGCAGAGATAGCGGGAGGACTATCTACGAGCAGTACTTC,CASRDSGRTIYEQYF
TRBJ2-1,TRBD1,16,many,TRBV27,TGTGCCAGCAGTTACCAGTTGGACAGGTCCTACAATGAGCAGTTCTTC,CASSYQLDRSYNEQFF
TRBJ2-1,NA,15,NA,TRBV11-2,TGTGCCAGCAGTTTCCGGGACTTTCACTACAATGAGCAGTTCTTC,CASSFRDFHYNEQFF
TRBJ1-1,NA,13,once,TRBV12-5,TGTGCTAGTGGTTTGGGGACAGCCAATGAAGCTTTCTTT,CASGLGTANEAFF
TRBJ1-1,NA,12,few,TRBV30,TGTGCCTGGAGCTGGGAGTACACTGAAGCTTTCTTT,CAWSWEYTEAFF
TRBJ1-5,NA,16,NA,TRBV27,TGTGCCAGCAGTCCCGGGGGATCTGGTCGGAATCAGCCCCAGCATTTT,CASSPGGSGRNQPQHF
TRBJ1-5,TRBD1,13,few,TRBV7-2,TGTGCCAGCACCCAGACAGGGAGATGGCCCCAGCATTTT,CASTQTGRWPQHF
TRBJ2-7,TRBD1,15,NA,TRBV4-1,TGCGCCAGCAGCCAACCGGGACAGGGGAGATACGAGCAGTACTTC,CASSQPGQGRYEQYF
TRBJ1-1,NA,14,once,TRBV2,TGTGCCAGCAGTGAAGGTTCGCGGGACATCGAAGCTTTCTTT,CASSEGSRDIEAFF
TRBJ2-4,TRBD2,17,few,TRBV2,TGTGCCAGCAGTGAAGCCCAGCGGGAGGGCCCTCGAAACATTCAGTACTTC,CASSEAQREGPRNIQYF
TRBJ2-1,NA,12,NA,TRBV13,TGTGCCAGCAGCTTATCGGCGGACGAGCAGTTCTTC,CASSLSADEQFF
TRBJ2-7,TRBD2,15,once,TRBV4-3,TGCGCCAGCAGCCAGACTAGCGGGAGCAGTTACGAGCAGTACTTC,CASSQTSGSSYEQYF
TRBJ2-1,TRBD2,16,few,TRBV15,TGTGCCACCAGCGCATACCCGGCGGGAGGGTACAATGAGCAGTTCTTC,CATSAYPAGGYNEQFF
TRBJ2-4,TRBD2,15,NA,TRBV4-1,TGCGCCAGCAGCCCAATGAGGGAGGGCCTTGGGGTTCAGTACTTC,CASSPMREGLGVQYF
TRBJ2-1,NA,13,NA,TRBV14,TGTGCCAGCAGCCAAGGGGGATTCAATGAGCAGTTCTTC,CASSQGGFNEQFF